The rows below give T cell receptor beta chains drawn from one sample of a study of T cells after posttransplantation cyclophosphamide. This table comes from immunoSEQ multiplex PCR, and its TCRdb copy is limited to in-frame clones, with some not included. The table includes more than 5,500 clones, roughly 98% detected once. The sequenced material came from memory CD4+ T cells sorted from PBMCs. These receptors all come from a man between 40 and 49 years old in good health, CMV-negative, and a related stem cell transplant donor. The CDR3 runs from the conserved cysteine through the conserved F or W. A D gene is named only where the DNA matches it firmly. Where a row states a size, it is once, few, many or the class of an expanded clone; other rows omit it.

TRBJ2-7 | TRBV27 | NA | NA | CASSSSHRFEQYF | TGTGCCAGCAGCTCCTCCCATCGGTTCGAGCAGTACTTC
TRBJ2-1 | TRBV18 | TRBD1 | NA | CASSLLGQGESEQFF | TGTGCCAGCTCACTCTTAGGACAGGGGGAGAGTGAGCAGTTCTTC
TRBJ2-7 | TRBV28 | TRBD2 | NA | CASSLDGRFSYEQYF | TGTGCCAGCAGTTTAGACGGGAGGTTTTCCTACGAGCAGTACTTC
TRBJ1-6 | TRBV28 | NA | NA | CASNPNNSPLHF | TGTGCCAGCAACCCTAATAATTCACCCCTCCACTTT
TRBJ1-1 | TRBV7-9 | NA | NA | CASTDNSLGDTEAFF | TGTGCCAGTACGGACAACTCGTTGGGCGACACTGAAGCTTTCTTT
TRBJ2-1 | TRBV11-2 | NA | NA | CASRGHLNEQFF | TGTGCCAGCCGAGGACACCTCAATGAGCAGTTCTTC
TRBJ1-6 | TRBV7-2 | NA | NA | CASSLGTANSPLHF | TGTGCCAGCAGCTTAGGGACAGCCAATTCACCCCTCCACTTT
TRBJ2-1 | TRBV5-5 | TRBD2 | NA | CASSLRGLGNNEQFF | TGTGCCAGCAGCCTCAGAGGACTAGGGAACAATGAGCAGTTCTTC
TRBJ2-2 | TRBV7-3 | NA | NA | CASSLSVQGYDTGELFF | TGTGCCAGCAGCTTATCGGTACAGGGATATGACACCGGGGAGCTGTTTTTT
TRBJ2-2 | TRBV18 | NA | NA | CASSPGSVAGELFF | TGTGCCAGCTCACCAGGGAGTGTCGCCGGGGAGCTGTTTTTT
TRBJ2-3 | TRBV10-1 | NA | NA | CASSYRETDTQYF | TGCGCCAGCAGTTACCGGGAGACAGATACGCAGTATTTT
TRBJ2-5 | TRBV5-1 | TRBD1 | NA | CASSFSAGTGGVKTQYF | TGCGCCAGCAGCTTTAGCGCCGGGACAGGGGGCGTAAAGACCCAGTACTTC
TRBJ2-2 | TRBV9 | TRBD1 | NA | CASSGQGARSGELFF | TGTGCCAGCAGCGGACAGGGGGCAAGGTCCGGGGAGCTGTTTTTT
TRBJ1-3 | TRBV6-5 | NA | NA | CASSSPGVSGGNTIYF | TGTGCCAGCAGTTCGCCTGGGGTGTCGGGGGGAAACACCATATATTTT
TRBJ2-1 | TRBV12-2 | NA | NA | CASRLAALRLAPHNEQFF | TGTGCAAGTCGCTTAGCTGCCCTAAGACTAGCTCCCCACAATGAGCAGTTCTTC
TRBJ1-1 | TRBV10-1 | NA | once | CASARGDNTEAFF | TGCGCCAGCGCTCGGGGGGATAACACTGAAGCTTTCTTT
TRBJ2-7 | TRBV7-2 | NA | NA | CASSYTGTPTYEQYF | TGTGCCAGCAGCTACACCGGGACACCGACCTACGAGCAGTACTTC
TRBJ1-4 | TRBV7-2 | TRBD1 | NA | CASSLVGQPNEKLFF | TGTGCCAGCAGCTTAGTGGGACAGCCTAATGAAAAACTGTTTTTT
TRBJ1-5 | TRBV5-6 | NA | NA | CASSFGRVHGSNQPQHF | TGTGCCAGCAGCTTTGGGCGAGTCCACGGTAGCAATCAGCCCCAGCATTTT
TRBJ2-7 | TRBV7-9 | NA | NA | CASSFLGEGRNEQYF | TGTGCCAGCAGCTTTTTGGGAGAGGGGAGGAACGAGCAGTACTTC
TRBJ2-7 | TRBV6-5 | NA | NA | CASGVGALEQYF | TGTGCCAGCGGGGTGGGGGCACTCGAGCAGTACTTC
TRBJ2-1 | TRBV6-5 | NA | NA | CASRTLGQREFF | TGTGCCAGCAGGACCCTGGGACAAAGAGAGTTCTTC
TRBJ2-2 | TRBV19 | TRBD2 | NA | CASRTSAGELFF | TGTGCCAGTAGAACTAGCGCCGGGGAGCTGTTTTTT
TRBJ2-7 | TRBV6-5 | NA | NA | CASSLPGVTNYEQYF | TGTGCCAGCAGTCTCCCGGGAGTCACGAACTACGAGCAGTACTTC
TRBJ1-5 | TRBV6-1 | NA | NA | CASSEAGATTQHF | TGTGCCAGCAGTGAAGCGGGGGCTACGACCCAGCATTTT
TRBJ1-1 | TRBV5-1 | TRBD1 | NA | CASSPLRDRGAGGTEAFF | TGCGCCAGCAGCCCCCTCCGGGACAGGGGAGCGGGGGGCACTGAAGCTTTCTTT
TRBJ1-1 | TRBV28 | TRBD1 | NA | CASRGQLEVTEAFF | TGTGCCAGCAGGGGACAGCTCGAGGTCACTGAAGCTTTCTTT
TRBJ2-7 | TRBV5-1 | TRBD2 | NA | CASSSRASSGGPYEQYF | TGCGCCAGCAGCTCCCGGGCGTCTAGCGGGGGACCCTACGAGCAGTACTTC
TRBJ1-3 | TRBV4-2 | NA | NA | CASSQGAAISSGNTIYF | TGTGCCAGCAGCCAAGGCGCGGCTATTAGCTCTGGAAACACCATATATTTT
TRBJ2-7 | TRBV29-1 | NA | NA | CSVRQETYEQYF | TGCAGCGTGCGACAGGAAACCTACGAGCAGTACTTC